Below, 4 T cell receptor beta chains from the same sample are listed, as sequenced in a study of response to subunit inactivated influenza vaccine. TCRdb redid the calling of the RT-PCR reads with MiXCR, one entry per CDR3 protein. The sample lists roughly 500,000 distinct CDR3 sequences; 20% to 25% were seen once. The same sample was also used in a study of T cells expressing NK-cell markers. That work adds: Generation of TCR beta cDNA was performed by 5'RACE template switching incorporating UMIs.

The specimen was CD4+ T cells sorted from PBMCs, collected 11 to 12 days after vaccination. These receptors were obtained from a man aged 50 or older who received an inactivated influenza vaccine.

Remarks on this clonotype: A much larger clone sits a single nucleotide away, making a read error possible. The rearrangement links TRBV3-1 to TRBJ1-2; D ambiguous. CDR1 is LGHDT and CDR2 is YNNKEL in the germline V gene (reference sequence). This CDR3 is built from 11 residues. V was shortened by 2 bases and J by 5 bases, with 3 bases between the two germline ends. The CDR3 protein is CASSQYYGYTF. CDR3 DNA sequence: TGTGCCAGCAGCCAATATTATGGCTACACCTTC.

There are a few counts of this clonotype. The CDR3 bases are TGCAGTGCTAGAGATTCAGGACCGCGATTGATGAACACTGAAGCTTTCTTT. Translated: CSARDSGPRLMNTEAFF. The V and J genes are TRBV20-1 and TRBJ1-1; no clear D. Germline loops: CDR1 DFQATT, CDR2 SNEGSKA (reference sequence). The CDR3 contains 17 residues. Trimming took 0 bases from V and 0 from J, leaving 17 bases between them.

This clonotype showed up many times. Its ends do not fully match the called genes, so a read error is possible. The chain links TRBV4-2 to TRBJ2-7; no reliable D call. Germline assignment: CDR1 LGHNA and CDR2 YNFKEQ. The CDR3 runs 12 residues. CDR3: CASSQDAYDQYF. The CDR3 DNA follows: TGTGCCAGCAGCCAAGATGCTTACGACCAGTACTTC.

In its sample, this clonotype was seen a few times. The V and J genes are TRBV20-1 and TRBJ2-5; TRBD2 is a possible D gene (5 bases). There are 12 residues in the CDR3. Germline lookup yields CDR1 DFQATT and CDR2 SNEGSKA (reference sequence). V lost 6 bases and J 5 bases, leaving 13 bases between the germline ends. CDR3 loop: CSAREIWETQYF. In nucleotides, the CDR3 is TGCAGTGCAAGGGAGATCTGGGAGACCCAGTACTTC.